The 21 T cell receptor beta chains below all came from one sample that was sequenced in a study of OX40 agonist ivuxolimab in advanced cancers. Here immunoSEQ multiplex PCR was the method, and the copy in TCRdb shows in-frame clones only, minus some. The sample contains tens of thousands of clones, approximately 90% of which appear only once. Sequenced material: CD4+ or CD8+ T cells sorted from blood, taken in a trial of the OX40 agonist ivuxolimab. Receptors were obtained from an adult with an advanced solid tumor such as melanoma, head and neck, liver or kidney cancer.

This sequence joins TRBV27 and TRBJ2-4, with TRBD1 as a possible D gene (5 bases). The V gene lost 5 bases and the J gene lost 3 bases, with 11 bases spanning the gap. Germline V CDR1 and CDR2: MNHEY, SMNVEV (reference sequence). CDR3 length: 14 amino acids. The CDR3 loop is CASSPRQGKNIQYF. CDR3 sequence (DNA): TGTGCCAGCAGTCCTCGCCAGGGCAAAAACATTCAGTACTTC.

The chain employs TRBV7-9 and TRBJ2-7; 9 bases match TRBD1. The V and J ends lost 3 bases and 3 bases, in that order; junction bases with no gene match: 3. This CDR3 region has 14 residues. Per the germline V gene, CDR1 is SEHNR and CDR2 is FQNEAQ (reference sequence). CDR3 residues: CASSLRDRVYEQYF. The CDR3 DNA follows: TGTGCCAGCAGCTTGAGGGACAGGGTCTACGAGCAGTACTTC.

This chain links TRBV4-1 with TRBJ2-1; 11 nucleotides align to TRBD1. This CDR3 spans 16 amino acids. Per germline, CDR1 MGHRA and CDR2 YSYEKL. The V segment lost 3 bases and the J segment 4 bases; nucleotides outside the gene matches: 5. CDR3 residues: CASSQGDRGSYNEQFF. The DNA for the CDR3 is TGCGCCAGCAGCCAGGGGGACAGGGGGAGTTACAATGAGCAGTTCTTC.

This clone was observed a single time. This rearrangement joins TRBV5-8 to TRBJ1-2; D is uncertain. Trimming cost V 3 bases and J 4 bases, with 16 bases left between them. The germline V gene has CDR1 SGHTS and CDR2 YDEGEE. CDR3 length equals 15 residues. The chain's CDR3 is CASSSGGPQGYGYTF. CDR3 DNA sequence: TGTGCCAGCAGCTCCGGCGGGCCACAAGGCTATGGCTACACCTTC. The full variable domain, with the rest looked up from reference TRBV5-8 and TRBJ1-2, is EAGVTQSPTHLIKTRGQQATLRCSPISGHTSVYWYQQALGLGLQFLLWYDEGEERNRGNFPPRFSGRQFPNYSSELNVNALELEDSALYLCASSSGGPQGYGYTFGSGTRLTVV.

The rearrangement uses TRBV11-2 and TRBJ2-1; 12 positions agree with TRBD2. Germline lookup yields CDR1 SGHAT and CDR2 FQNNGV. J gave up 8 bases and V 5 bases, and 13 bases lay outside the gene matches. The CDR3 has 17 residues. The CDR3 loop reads CASSPIIRTSGNDEQFF. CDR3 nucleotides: TGTGCCAGCAGCCCAATAATAAGGACTAGCGGGAACGATGAGCAGTTCTTC.

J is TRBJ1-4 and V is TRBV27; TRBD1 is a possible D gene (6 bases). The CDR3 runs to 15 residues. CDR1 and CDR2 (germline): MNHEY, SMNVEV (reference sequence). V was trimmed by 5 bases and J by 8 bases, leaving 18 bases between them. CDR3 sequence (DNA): TGTGCCAGCAGTCCAGAGACAGGCCGTGACGAAAAACTGTTTTTT. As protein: CASSPETGRDEKLFF.

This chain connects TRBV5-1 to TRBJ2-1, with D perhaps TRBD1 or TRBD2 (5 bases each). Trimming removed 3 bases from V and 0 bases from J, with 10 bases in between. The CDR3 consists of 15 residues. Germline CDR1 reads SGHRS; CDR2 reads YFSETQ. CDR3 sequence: CASSSGTVSYNEQFF. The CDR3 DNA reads TGCGCCAGCAGCTCCGGGACGGTCTCCTACAATGAGCAGTTCTTC.

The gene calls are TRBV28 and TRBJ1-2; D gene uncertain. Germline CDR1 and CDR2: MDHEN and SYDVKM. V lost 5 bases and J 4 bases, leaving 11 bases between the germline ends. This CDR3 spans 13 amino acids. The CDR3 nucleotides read TGTGCCAGCAGTCCCCCGGGATCCTATGGCTACACCTTC. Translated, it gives CASSPPGSYGYTF.

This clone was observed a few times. CDR3 nucleotides: TGTGCCAGTAGTATTGATAGTAGCGGGATATACACCGGGGAGCTGTTTTTT. Amino acids: CASSIDSSGIYTGELFF. The genes are TRBV19 and TRBJ2-2; 8 bases fit TRBD2. CDR3 length: 17 residues. The V segment lost 3 bases and the J segment 3 bases; nucleotides outside the gene matches: 9. Germline assignment: CDR1 LNHDA and CDR2 SQIVND (reference sequence).

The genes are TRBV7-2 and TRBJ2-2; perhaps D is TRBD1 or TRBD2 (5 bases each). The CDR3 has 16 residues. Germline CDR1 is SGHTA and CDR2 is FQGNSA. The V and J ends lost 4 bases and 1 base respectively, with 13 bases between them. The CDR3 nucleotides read TGTGCCAGCAGCTCCGGGACGGTTTTGAACACCGGGGAGCTGTTTTTT. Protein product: CASSSGTVLNTGELFF.

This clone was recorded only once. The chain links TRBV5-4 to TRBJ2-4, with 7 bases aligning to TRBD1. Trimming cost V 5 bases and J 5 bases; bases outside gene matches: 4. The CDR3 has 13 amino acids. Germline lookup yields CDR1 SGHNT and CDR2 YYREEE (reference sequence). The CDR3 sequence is CASSLDRENIQYF. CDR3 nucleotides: TGTGCCAGCAGTCTAGACAGGGAAAACATTCAGTACTTC.

The CDR3 loop reads CAISWDRENIQYF. CDR3 sequence (DNA): TGTGCCATCAGTTGGGACAGGGAAAACATTCAGTACTTC. This chain connects TRBV10-3 to TRBJ2-4, with TRBD1 identical over 9 bases. J was trimmed by 5 bases and V by 5 bases; bases with no gene match: 1. The CDR3 sequence is 13 residues long. Germline V lookup: CDR1 ENHRY, CDR2 SYGVKD.

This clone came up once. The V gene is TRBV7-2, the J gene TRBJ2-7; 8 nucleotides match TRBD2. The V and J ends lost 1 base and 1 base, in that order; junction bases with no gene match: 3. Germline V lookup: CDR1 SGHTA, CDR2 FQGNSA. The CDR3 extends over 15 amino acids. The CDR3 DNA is TGTGCCAGCAGCTTAGTCAGCGGGGGATCCTACGAGCAGTACTTC. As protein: CASSLVSGGSYEQYF.

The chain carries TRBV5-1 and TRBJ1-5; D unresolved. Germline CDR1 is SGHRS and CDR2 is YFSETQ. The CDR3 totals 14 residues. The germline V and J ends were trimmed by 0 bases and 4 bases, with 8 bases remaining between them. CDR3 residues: CASSLEPENQPQHF. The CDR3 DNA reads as TGCGCCAGCAGCTTGGAGCCAGAGAATCAGCCCCAGCATTTT.

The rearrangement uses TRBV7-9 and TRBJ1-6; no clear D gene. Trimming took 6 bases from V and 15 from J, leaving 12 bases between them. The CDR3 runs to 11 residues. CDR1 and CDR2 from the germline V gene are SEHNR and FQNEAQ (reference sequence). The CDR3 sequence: CASSFATHLHF. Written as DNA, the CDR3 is TGTGCCAGCAGTTTCGCGACCCACCTCCACTTT. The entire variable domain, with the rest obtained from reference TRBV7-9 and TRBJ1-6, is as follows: DTGVSQNPRHKITKRGQNVTFRCDPISEHNRLYWYRQTLGQGPEFLTYFQNEAQLEKSRLLSDRFSAERPKGSFSTLEIQRTEQGDSAMYLCASSFATHLHFGNGTRLTVT.

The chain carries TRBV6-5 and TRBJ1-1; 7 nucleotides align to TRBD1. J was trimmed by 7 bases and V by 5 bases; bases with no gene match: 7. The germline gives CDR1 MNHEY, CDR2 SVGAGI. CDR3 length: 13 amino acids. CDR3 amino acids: CASSTRRDSEAFF. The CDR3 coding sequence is TGTGCCAGCAGTACCCGCCGGGACAGTGAAGCTTTCTTT.

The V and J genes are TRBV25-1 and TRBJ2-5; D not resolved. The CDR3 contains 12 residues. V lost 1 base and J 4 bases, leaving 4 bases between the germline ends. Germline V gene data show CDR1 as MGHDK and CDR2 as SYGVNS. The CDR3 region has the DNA TGTGCCAGCAGTGAATTTGGAGAGACCCAGTACTTC. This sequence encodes CASSEFGETQYF.

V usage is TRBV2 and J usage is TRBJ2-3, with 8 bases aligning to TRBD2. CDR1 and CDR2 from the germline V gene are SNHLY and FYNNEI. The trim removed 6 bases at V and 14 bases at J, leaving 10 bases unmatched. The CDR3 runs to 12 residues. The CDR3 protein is CASRRGTRELYF. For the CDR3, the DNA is TGTGCCAGCAGGCGGGGGACTAGGGAACTGTATTTT.

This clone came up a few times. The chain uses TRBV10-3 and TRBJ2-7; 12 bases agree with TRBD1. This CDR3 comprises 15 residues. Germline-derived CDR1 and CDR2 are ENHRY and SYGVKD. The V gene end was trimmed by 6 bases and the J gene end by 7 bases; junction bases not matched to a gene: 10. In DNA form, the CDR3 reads TGTGCCATCAGACCCGGGACAGGGGGCTCGGGGGAGCAGTACTTC. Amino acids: CAIRPGTGGSGEQYF.

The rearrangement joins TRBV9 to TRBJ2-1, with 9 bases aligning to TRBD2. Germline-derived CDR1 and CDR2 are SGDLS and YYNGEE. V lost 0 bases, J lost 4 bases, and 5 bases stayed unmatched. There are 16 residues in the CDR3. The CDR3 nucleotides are TGTGCCAGCAGCGTAGGGTGGCTAGCGGGGTACAATGAGCAGTTCTTC. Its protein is CASSVGWLAGYNEQFF.

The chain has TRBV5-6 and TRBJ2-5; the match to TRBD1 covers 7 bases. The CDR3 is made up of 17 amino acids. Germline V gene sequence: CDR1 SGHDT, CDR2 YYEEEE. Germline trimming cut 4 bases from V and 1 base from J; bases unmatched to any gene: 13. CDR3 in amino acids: CASSGSGTDLSQETQYF. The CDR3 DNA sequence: TGTGCCAGCAGCGGATCCGGGACAGACCTTTCCCAAGAGACCCAGTACTTC.